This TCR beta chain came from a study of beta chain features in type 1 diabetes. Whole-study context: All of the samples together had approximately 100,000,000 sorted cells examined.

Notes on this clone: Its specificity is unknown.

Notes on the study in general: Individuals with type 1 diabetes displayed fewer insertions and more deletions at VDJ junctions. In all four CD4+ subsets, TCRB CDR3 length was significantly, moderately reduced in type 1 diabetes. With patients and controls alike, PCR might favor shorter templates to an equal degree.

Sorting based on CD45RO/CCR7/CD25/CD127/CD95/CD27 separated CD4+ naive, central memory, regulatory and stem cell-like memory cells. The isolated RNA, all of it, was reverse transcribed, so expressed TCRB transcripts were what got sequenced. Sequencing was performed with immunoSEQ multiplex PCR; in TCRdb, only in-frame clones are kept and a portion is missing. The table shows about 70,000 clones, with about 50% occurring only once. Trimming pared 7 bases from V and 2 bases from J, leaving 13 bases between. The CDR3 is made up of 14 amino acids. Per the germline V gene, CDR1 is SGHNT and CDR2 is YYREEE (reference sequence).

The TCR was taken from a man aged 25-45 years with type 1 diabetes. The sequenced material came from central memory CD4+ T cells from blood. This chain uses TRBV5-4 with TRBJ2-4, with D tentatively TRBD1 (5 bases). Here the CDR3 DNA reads TGTGCCAGCTTGGACCAGGGAACCAAAAACATTCAGTACTTC. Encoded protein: CASLDQGTKNIQYF.